The 10 T cell receptor beta chains below come from one sample, sequenced in a study of cytomegalovirus exposure and HLA in healthy donors (dated by TCRdb to 2015 to 2018). Libraries were prepared through the immunoSEQ multiplex PCR assay. A mixture of 60 forward primers for TCR Vbeta segments and 13 reverse primers for TCR Jbeta segments was used in the multiplex PCR. TCRdb limited this immuneACCESS table to in-frame rearrangements with V and J called. A share of clones is missing; checked studies link under half to unresolved V genes, and the rest is unexplained. The sample contains roughly 130,000 clones, 65% to 90% of them found a single time. Of the sample, 2% to 3% falls within the top ten clones. Sequences were obtained from PBMCs. The source of these receptors is a middle-aged man in good health and CMV-seronegative.

This chain joins TRBV7-2 and TRBJ1-5; D gene unclear. Trimming took off 3 bases at V and 2 bases at J, with 5 bases between the two ends. The CDR3 length is 13 residues. CDR1 SGHTA and CDR2 FQGNSA come from the germline V gene. The CDR3 DNA reads TGTGCCAGCAGCTTCCGGGGCAATCAGCCCCAGCATTTT. This encodes CASSFRGNQPQHF.

The chain joins TRBV15 to TRBJ1-4; 9 bases line up with TRBD1. The CDR3 runs to 14 residues. Losses at the gene ends were 1 base for V and 6 bases for J; bases not matched to a gene: 0. The germline gives CDR1 LNHNV, CDR2 YYDKDF (reference sequence). In DNA, the CDR3 is TGTGCCACCAGCAGAGGGACAGGGGATGAAAAACTGTTTTTT. Amino acid sequence: CATSRGTGDEKLFF.

CDR3 protein: CASRTGEVNTEAFF. The CDR3 nucleotides are TGTGCCAGCAGGACAGGGGAGGTGAACACTGAAGCTTTCTTT. V usage is TRBV7-9 and J usage is TRBJ1-1; 8 bases fit TRBD1. With V trimmed by 6 bases and J by 0 bases, 3 bases remained unmatched. In germline, CDR1 is SEHNR, CDR2 FQNEAQ (reference sequence). The CDR3 loop spans 14 amino acids.

This clone has just one count. The chain combines TRBV27 with TRBJ2-2; D is unclear. The CDR3 loop spans 12 amino acids. Between the trimmed V and J ends, which lost 3 bases and 6 bases, there was a span of 5 bases. Germline V gives CDR1 MNHEY, CDR2 SMNVEV (reference sequence). The CDR3 protein is CASSFLPGELFF. The CDR3 DNA sequence: TGTGCCAGCAGTTTTCTTCCCGGGGAGCTGTTTTTT.

The J gene is TRBJ2-1, the V gene TRBV6-1, with 9 bases lining up with TRBD1. After removal of 7 bases from V and 7 bases from J, the junction contained 11 bases not matched to a gene. This CDR3 region has 15 residues. The germline V gene has CDR1 MNHNS and CDR2 SASEGT. CDR3: CASNEPGTGRNEQFF. Here the CDR3 DNA reads TGTGCCAGCAACGAGCCCGGGACAGGGCGGAATGAGCAGTTCTTC.

The V gene is TRBV11-3, the J gene TRBJ2-3, with 8 bases that match TRBD2. The V gene end was trimmed by 4 bases and the J gene end by 2 bases; junction bases not matched to a gene: 11. There are 17 residues in the CDR3. Germline values: CDR1 SGHNT, CDR2 YENEEA. CDR3 DNA sequence: TGTGCCAGCAGCTCGCGATCGAGCGGGGGCCTCACAGATACGCAGTATTTT. It specifies CASSSRSSGGLTDTQYF.

This clone has a single count. The gene calls are TRBV7-9 and TRBJ1-1; 7 bases fit TRBD1. The CDR3 sequence is 15 residues long. Trimming cost V 5 bases and J 1 base; bases outside gene matches: 7. Per the germline V gene, CDR1 is SEHNR and CDR2 is FQNEAQ (reference sequence). DNA of the CDR3: TGTGCCAGCAGCCCAGATGACAGGGCGAACACTGAAGCTTTCTTT. Protein product: CASSPDDRANTEAFF.

This chain links TRBV4-2 with TRBJ2-7; 7 bases are shared with TRBD2. V shed 0 bases and J 4 bases; nucleotides not matched to a gene: 6. The CDR3 extends over 15 amino acids. Germline-derived CDR1 and CDR2 are LGHNA and YNFKEQ. Here the CDR3 reads CASSQEGGREYEQYF. The CDR3 DNA reads as TGTGCCAGCAGCCAAGAAGGAGGGAGGGAGTACGAGCAGTACTTC.

On this clone: Compared with germline, one end of the junction differs, possibly owing to a read error. This rearrangement joins TRBV7-9 to TRBJ2-7; TRBD1 matches 7 bases. Germline CDR1 and CDR2: SEHNR and FQNEAQ (reference sequence). The CDR3 has 15 amino acids. CDR3 in amino acids: CASSTNRQGSHEQYF. For the CDR3, the DNA is TGTGCCAGCAGCACAAACCGACAGGGCTCCCACGAGCAGTACTTC.

V is TRBV7-9 and J is TRBJ2-4; D is perhaps TRBD1 (6 bases). In germline, CDR1 is SEHNR, CDR2 FQNEAQ (reference sequence). This CDR3 has 17 amino acids. Trimming removed 0 bases from V and 0 bases from J, with 12 bases in between. The CDR3 bases are TGTGCCAGCAGCTTAGCAAGGACAGTTGTAGCCAAAAACATTCAGTACTTC. Its translation is CASSLARTVVAKNIQYF.